This TCR beta chain was captured in a study of beta chain features in type 1 diabetes (dated by TCRdb to 2016 to 2019). Background for the entire study: Mean age, gender distribution, total cell number and subset yield did not differ between patients and healthy donors. A total of 107,917,701 sorted cells were examined across all samples, and a strong correlation was observed between cell number per subset and RNA yield. The study compared the TCRB repertoires of sorted circulating CD4+ T cell subsets in recently diagnosed type 1 diabetes patients with those in matched healthy donors. Regulatory and stem cell-like memory subsets were obtained from only 8 patients and roughly 8 healthy donors, while naive and central memory subsets were obtained from all 30 or so donors.

General findings and caveats noted by the study authors: At VDJ recombination sites, type 1 diabetes patients had fewer insertions and more deleted nucleotides, which implies abnormalities in thymic rearrangement. Naive, central memory and regulatory TCRB repertoires appeared more similar among patients than among healthy donors. Type 1 diabetes patients showed a moderate but significant shortening of TCRB CDR3 length in all four CD4+ subsets. Shorter templates might have been favored by PCR, but patient and control samples were amplified and corrected together, so both groups would have been affected equally by any skew. Because the HLA sub-analyses included only small numbers of individuals, any influence of HLA type on TCRB rearrangement was left unresolved. Because cDNA rather than genomic DNA was sequenced, highly expressing activated cells could have been over-represented, although no difference in activation and CD3 levels was found between groups.

All of the isolated RNA was reverse transcribed with the High Capacity cDNA Reverse Transcription Kit, so expressed TCRB transcripts were sequenced. Deep immunoSEQ sequencing was performed on naive, central memory and regulatory T cell samples, with an average of about 4 million total reads per sample. After sorted cells were lysed in RLT buffer, RNA was extracted with DNase-treated RNeasy Micro or Mini kits, with the choice depending on cell number. To prevent cross-contamination, each cell subset was processed individually, whereas patient and healthy donor samples were processed jointly. Using the immunoSEQ multiplex PCR, TCRB sequences were amplified from cDNA into 87-bp fragments spanning the CDR3 region. The amplicons were sequenced using the Illumina HiSeq platform. The study's own analysis went as follows. PCR bias was corrected computationally using synthetic template baselines, and reads within Hamming distance 2 were collapsed, with unmergeable singletons discarded. Reads were aligned against IMGT to assign V, D and J genes, CDR3 length and insertions or deletions at six rearrangement sites. Clonotype counts were normalized to sorted cell number within each subset before computing true diversity and Gini coefficients with the tcR R package. The overlap coefficient, calculated on TCRB nucleotide sequences, was used to quantify repertoire sharing. As a proxy for the pre-selection repertoire, out-of-frame TCRB sequences from naive cells were analyzed. TCRdb took over this immuneACCESS table, retaining in-frame rearrangements with V and J assigned. Such tables are incomplete; in checked studies, under half of the missing clones stem from an unresolved V gene, and the remainder is unexplained. Clonal size and the V and J genes are those of that table, whereas D and trimming came from the DNA. The table for this sample lists around 250,000 clones; roughly 70% of them were counted only once. The ten biggest clones cover about 0.05% of the sample.

The germline V gene gives CDR1 as SGHTA and CDR2 as FQGNSA. V loses 4 bases at its end and J loses 4 bases; junction bases beyond the gene matches: 5. From its cysteine to its phenylalanine, the CDR3 spans 16 amino acids. Only the CDR3 region is kept as DNA, spanning 48 bases read in frame from base 1. On this clone: Its antigen remains unidentified. The input lacks base qualities; no much larger clone sits a single base away.

From each donor, a single peripheral blood sample of approximately 120 mL on average was drawn into heparinised tubes. Using a panel that included CD45RO, CCR7, CD25, CD127, CD95 and CD27, naive, central memory, regulatory and stem cell-like memory CD4+ T cells were sorted on a BD FACSAria II. Every sorted population had a purity above 98%. PBMCs were isolated immediately by Lymphoprep density gradient centrifugation and stained directly without culture. Samples were stained and sorted in pairs, with one healthy donor and one patient per experiment, so that batch effects were minimized. The rearrangement combines TRBV7-2 with TRBJ2-3; a stretch of 13 junction bases matches TRBD2. Material for sequencing was naive CD4+ T cells from blood. What this sample's cell subset or site label stands for: true naive CD4+ T cells. This TCR came from a man in his thirties or forties in good health. The CDR3 region reads CASSSRLAGGADTQYF. The nucleotides read TGTGCCAGCAGCTCAAGACTAGCGGGGGGCGCAGATACGCAGTATTTT.